The next 8 T cell receptor beta chains were all read from a single sample in a study of blood T cell repertoires in COVID-19. Libraries were prepared by immunoSEQ multiplex PCR; TCRdb keeps only in-frame clonotypes and omits some of them. The sample has 150,000 to 160,000 clones; approximately 80% are singletons. The specimen sequenced was peripheral blood. The origin of the receptors is a woman aged 55-75 years with COVID-19, enrolled during active disease.

This sequence joins TRBV2 and TRBJ1-2; the D is unclear. This CDR3 contains 13 residues. From germline, CDR1 is SNHLY and CDR2 FYNNEI. Trimming cost V 2 bases and J 5 bases, with 9 bases left between them. CDR3 residues: CASSESVGYGYTF. The CDR3 DNA sequence: TGTGCCAGCAGTGAATCCGTCGGGTATGGCTACACCTTC.

The chain joins TRBV7-3 to TRBJ1-6; TRBD1 might be the D (5 bases). The CDR3 is 14 residues long. Trimming removed 5 bases at V and 3 bases at J, with 8 bases between. Germline V gene lookup returns CDR1 SGHTA and CDR2 FQGTGA. The chain's CDR3 is CASSAQGYNSPLHF. Written as DNA, the CDR3 is TGTGCCAGCAGCGCCCAGGGCTATAATTCACCCCTCCACTTT.

V gene TRBV5-1 combines with J gene TRBJ2-7; 9 positions agree with TRBD2. The CDR3 sequence is 15 residues long. Losses at the gene ends were 0 bases for V and 6 bases for J; bases not matched to a gene: 7. Germline loops: CDR1 SGHRS, CDR2 YFSETQ. The CDR3 nucleotides read TGCGCCAGCAGCTTGGGGTCTAGCGGGAAGGGCGAGCAGTACTTC. Translated, it gives CASSLGSSGKGEQYF.

This sequence joins TRBV11-2 and TRBJ1-4; 7 bases fit TRBD1. The CDR3 covers 14 residues. Germline V CDR1 and CDR2: SGHAT, FQNNGV. V gave up 8 bases and J gave up 7 bases; unmatched junction bases: 10. The CDR3 coding sequence is TGTGCCAGCTCAAGAAACAGGGGACGTGAAAAACTGTTTTTT. Its protein product is CASSRNRGREKLFF.

The rearrangement uses TRBV5-1 and TRBJ2-5; 12 nucleotides match TRBD2. Trimming removed 4 bases from V and 1 base from J; junction bases left unmatched: 8. The germline V gene has CDR1 SGHRS and CDR2 YFSETQ. CDR3 length: 17 amino acids. The CDR3 protein is CASSNGLAGIFQETQYF. DNA of the CDR3: TGCGCCAGCAGCAATGGACTAGCGGGGATCTTCCAAGAGACCCAGTACTTC.

The gene calls are TRBV30 and TRBJ2-3, with D hard to call. There are 14 residues in the CDR3. Germline V gene sequence: CDR1 GTSNPN, CDR2 SVGIG (reference sequence). Trimming shortened V by 4 bases and J by 0 bases, and 11 bases separated the two germline ends. CDR3 in amino acids: CAWTGSSSTDTQYF. CDR3 sequence (DNA): TGTGCCTGGACCGGGTCCTCTAGCACAGATACGCAGTATTTT.

The chain uses TRBV25-1 and TRBJ1-6; a possible D gene is TRBD1 (6 bases). Germline values: CDR1 MGHDK, CDR2 SYGVNS. V shed 7 bases and J shed 7 bases, with 17 bases lying between them. This CDR3 is 15 amino acids long. The CDR3 region has the DNA TGTGCCAGCAACCCTCAGGGGAGAGGGAATTCACCCCTCCACTTT. Translating gives CASNPQGRGNSPLHF.

The rearrangement links TRBV6-5 to TRBJ1-1, with D possibly TRBD1 on 5 matching bases. The CDR3 has 13 residues. Trimming cost V 9 bases and J 0 bases, with 11 bases left between them. Germline V CDR1 and CDR2: MNHEY, SVGAGI. The DNA of the CDR3 is TGTGCCAGTGGGGCAGGCTTGAACACTGAAGCTTTCTTT. This sequence encodes CASGAGLNTEAFF.